The TCR beta chain described here comes from a study of blood T cell repertoires in COVID-19. Study context: Italy, Spain and the United States were the sources of the convalescent and acute COVID-19 samples. PBMCs, B-cell-depleted T cells, or T cells were the source of the cDNA or gDNA that made up the material.

In the authors' workflow: Reference gene primers were amplified, and this amplification served to estimate nucleated cell counts. Method: immunoSEQ multiplex PCR; TCRdb's copy keeps in-frame clones and lacks some. For V, J and clone size, that table is used; D and trimming come from the DNA. The sample lists approximately 280,000 clones, approximately 83% seen once, with about 10% in the top ten. The germline CDR1 and CDR2 sequences are SEHNR and FQNEAQ (reference sequence). With 8 bases clipped from V and 6 bases from J, the junction kept 4 bases outside the gene matches. This CDR3 comprises 14 residues.

Sample: peripheral blood. V and J are TRBV7-9 and TRBJ2-1, with TRBD2 matching 13 bases. This TCR was sampled from an older woman with acute or convalescent COVID-19. The DNA for the CDR3 is TGTGCCAGCCGGACTAGCGGGGGATTCAATGAGCAGTTCTTC. Amino acid sequence: CASRTSGGFNEQFF.